Each of the 27 T cell receptor beta chains below was sequenced from the same sample in a study of T cell responses to AZD1222 COVID-19 vaccine. Some clones are missing from TCRdb's copy, which holds only in-frame ones; the method was immunoSEQ multiplex PCR. The table shows some 100,000 clones, with about 88% occurring only once. The sequencing here drew on peripheral blood, taken on day 0 of AZD1222 vaccination. These receptor sequences come from an adult in good health.

The gene calls are TRBV10-3 and TRBJ2-5, with D tentatively TRBD1 (6 bases). Trimming cost V 6 bases and J 1 base, with 15 bases left between them. This CDR3 spans 15 amino acids. Germline-derived CDR1 and CDR2 are ENHRY and SYGVKD. Here the CDR3 DNA reads TGTGCCATCAGCTTTGGCGTGGGGGCCCAAGAGACCCAGTACTTC. Translating it yields CAISFGVGAQETQYF.

The chain recombines TRBV21-1 with TRBJ2-7; the table calls TRBD1, which could not be checked here. TRBV21-1 counts as a pseudogene. This CDR3 contains 16 residues. The CDR3 DNA is TGTGCCAGCAGCCCCCCCGCTGACAGGGGGCACCTCGGGCAGTACGTC. Protein: CASSPPADRGHLGQYV.

V gene TRBV6-5 combines with J gene TRBJ2-1; D call uncertain. Germline values: CDR1 MNHEY, CDR2 SVGAGI. This CDR3 comprises 15 residues. V was shortened by 5 bases and J by 5 bases, with 16 bases between the two germline ends. CDR3 DNA: TGTGCCAGCAGTAGTAACACCCCCCCGAACAATGAGCAGTTCTTC. Its translation is CASSSNTPPNNEQFF.

The genes are TRBV24-1 and TRBJ2-5; 7 bases map to TRBD1. The V gene's germline CDR1 is KGHDR and CDR2 SFDVKD. This CDR3 has 14 residues. With 7 bases clipped from V and 3 bases from J, the junction kept 7 bases outside the gene matches. The CDR3 DNA reads as TGTGCCACCAGCGGCATAGGACAGGAAGAGACCCAGTACTTC. Translated: CATSGIGQEETQYF.

The CDR3, as DNA: TGTGCCAGCAGTCGTCAGGGCCCTGGAAACACCATATATTTT. Translating it yields CASSRQGPGNTIYF. The rearrangement uses TRBV6-6 and TRBJ1-3, with TRBD1 as a possible D gene (5 bases). The length of the CDR3 is 14 residues. V shed 5 bases and J shed 2 bases, with 10 bases lying between them. Germline lookup yields CDR1 MNHNY and CDR2 SVGAGI (reference sequence).

This clone was picked up one time. The gene calls are TRBV7-6 and TRBJ2-2; D not certain. The length of the CDR3 is 13 residues. Germline V gene sequence: CDR1 SGHVS, CDR2 FNYEAQ. The ends were cut back, 6 bases at V and 6 bases at J, with 11 bases in the middle. CDR3 in DNA: TGTGCCAGCAGTCTTCTAAGCGCCGGGGAGCTGTTTTTT. It codes for CASSLLSAGELFF.

The rearrangement uses TRBV24-1 and TRBJ2-3; 10 nucleotides match TRBD1. The germline gives CDR1 KGHDR, CDR2 SFDVKD. The CDR3 is 16 amino acids. With V trimmed by 3 bases and J by 3 bases, 5 bases remained unmatched. This CDR3 reads CATSDTGQGETDTQYF. CDR3 DNA sequence: TGTGCCACCAGTGATACCGGACAGGGGGAAACAGATACGCAGTATTTT.

This clone was found once. V is TRBV6-2 or TRBV6-3 and J is TRBJ2-5, with unresolved D. Germline V gene data show CDR1 as MNHEY and CDR2 as SVGEGT. CDR3 length: 11 residues. Trimming took 5 bases from V and 0 from J, leaving 1 base between them. The CDR3 nucleotides read TGTGCCAGCAGTCACCAAGAGACCCAGTACTTC. This encodes CASSHQETQYF.

The chain links TRBV30 to TRBJ1-5, with a possible D match to TRBD1 (6 bases). Trimming pared 6 bases from V and 6 bases from J, leaving 15 bases between. The CDR3 consists of 13 residues. Germline-derived CDR1 and CDR2 are GTSNPN and SVGIG (reference sequence). The CDR3 loop is CACATGLSQPQHF. For the CDR3, the DNA is TGTGCCTGTGCGACAGGTTTGAGTCAGCCCCAGCATTTT.

This chain links TRBV7-3 with TRBJ1-2; D not resolved. Germline CDR1 reads SGHTA; CDR2 reads FQGTGA. The CDR3 covers 16 residues. V shed 5 bases and J shed 7 bases, with 23 bases lying between them. CDR3 in DNA: TGTGCCAGCAGCACCGTCGGCCGCTCACTTCGGAGTGGCTACACCTTC. Its translation: CASSTVGRSLRSGYTF.

The chain recombines TRBV5-4 with TRBJ1-2; D is possibly TRBD1 (5 bases). Per germline, CDR1 SGHNT and CDR2 YYREEE (reference sequence). The CDR3 extends over 13 amino acids. Trimming left V 4 bases short and J 4 bases short, with 11 bases between. This chain's CDR3 is CASSGGETYGYTF. The CDR3 DNA is TGTGCCAGCAGCGGGGGAGAAACCTATGGCTACACCTTC.

The chain couples TRBV18 to TRBJ2-7; maybe TRBD1 (6 bases). Trimming pared 5 bases from V and 3 bases from J, leaving 11 bases between. Germline V gene lookup returns CDR1 KGHSH and CDR2 LQKENI. The CDR3 has 13 amino acids. The DNA for the CDR3 is TGTGCCAGCTCAGCCGACAGGAGCTACGAGCAGTACTTC. It encodes CASSADRSYEQYF.

There are a few counts of this clone. V usage is TRBV5-4 and J usage is TRBJ2-2; D remains ambiguous. The CDR3 totals 17 residues. The V gene's germline CDR1 is SGHNT and CDR2 YYREEE (reference sequence). Between the trimmed V and J ends, which lost 3 bases and 0 bases, there was a span of 15 bases. In DNA, the CDR3 is TGTGCCAGCAGCTCGGTGAAGGATAGGTCGAACACCGGGGAGCTGTTTTTT. Amino acid sequence: CASSSVKDRSNTGELFF.

The V call is TRBV2, the J call TRBJ1-1; no definite D call. CDR3 length equals 12 residues. Germline values: CDR1 SNHLY, CDR2 FYNNEI. Trimming pared 3 bases from V and 6 bases from J, leaving 8 bases between. The CDR3 nucleotides read TGTGCCAGCAGTGATTGGTGGGCTGAAGCTTTCTTT. This codes for CASSDWWAEAFF.

The CDR3 coding sequence is TGTGCCACCAGTCCGTCAGGGCCAAATCAGCCCCAGCATTTT. Amino acids: CATSPSGPNQPQHF. This chain connects TRBV24-1 to TRBJ1-5; possibly TRBD1 for D (5 bases). The ends were cut back, 6 bases at V and 4 bases at J, with 12 bases in the middle. Per germline, CDR1 KGHDR and CDR2 SFDVKD. The CDR3 covers 14 residues.

The chain joins TRBV6-1 to TRBJ1-6, with D possibly being TRBD1 (5 bases). This CDR3 is built from 15 residues. The ends were cut back, 2 bases at V and 2 bases at J, with 7 bases in the middle. Looked up from germline, CDR1 is MNHNS and CDR2 is SASEGT. The DNA for the CDR3 is TGTGCCAGCAGTGAAAGGGGACCCTATAATTCACCCCTCCACTTT. Protein sequence: CASSERGPYNSPLHF.

The rearrangement uses TRBV6-5 and TRBJ2-2; either TRBD1 or TRBD2 may fit D (5 bases each). The V gene's germline CDR1 is MNHEY and CDR2 SVGAGI. V was trimmed by 7 bases and J by 2 bases, leaving 8 bases between them. This CDR3 is 13 amino acids long. Written as DNA, the CDR3 is TGTGCCAGCAATGGGGGTAACACCGGGGAGCTGTTTTTT. This gives the protein CASNGGNTGELFF.

This chain uses TRBV5-4 with TRBJ2-7; D possibly corresponds to TRBD2 (6 bases). Germline V gives CDR1 SGHNT, CDR2 YYREEE (reference sequence). V shed 4 bases and J shed 2 bases, with 16 bases lying between them. The CDR3 is made up of 15 amino acids. In DNA form, the CDR3 reads TGTGCCAGCAGCCCGGGACTGCTCGGTCCCTACGAGCAGTACGTC. Translation: CASSPGLLGPYEQYV.

This clone was detected only once. The V call is TRBV28, the J call TRBJ1-1; 7 bases match TRBD1. V gave up 5 bases and J gave up 2 bases; unmatched junction bases: 17. Germline values: CDR1 MDHEN, CDR2 SYDVKM. This CDR3 comprises 18 residues. The CDR3 DNA sequence: TGTGCCAGCAGTACAATGGCCCTACAGGGGTCAGTCAACACTGAAGCTTTCTTT. Translated, it gives CASSTMALQGSVNTEAFF.

In its sample, this clone was seen once. V usage is TRBV7-9 and J usage is TRBJ2-5; TRBD1 or TRBD2 may be the D gene (5 bases each). Germline CDR1 and CDR2: SEHNR and FQNEAQ (reference sequence). This CDR3 region has 14 residues. V lost 1 base and J 5 bases, leaving 11 bases between the germline ends. The DNA of the CDR3 is TGTGCCAGCAGCTTAGATTGGGGGACGGAGACCCAGTACTTC. The encoded protein is CASSLDWGTETQYF.

The chain couples TRBV18 to TRBJ2-5, with no clear D. The CDR3 sequence is 15 residues long. V was pared by 4 bases and J by 3 bases, with 15 bases between. Germline CDR1 is KGHSH and CDR2 is LQKENI. CDR3 DNA sequence: TGTGCCAGCTCACTCCGTACGGGCCTGGAAGAGACCCAGTACTTC. This gives the protein CASSLRTGLEETQYF.

This sequence joins TRBV2 and TRBJ1-1; D is uncertain. This CDR3 contains 15 residues. Trimming left V 1 base short and J 4 bases short, with 13 bases between. Germline V gene lookup returns CDR1 SNHLY and CDR2 FYNNEI. The CDR3 here is CASSEVLWQVTEAFF. The CDR3 nucleotides are TGTGCCAGCAGTGAAGTTCTGTGGCAGGTCACTGAAGCTTTCTTT.

This chain links TRBV28 with TRBJ1-1; 7 bases agree with TRBD1. The CDR3 runs to 13 residues. J was trimmed by 3 bases and V by 11 bases; bases with no gene match: 9. Germline V gives CDR1 MDHEN, CDR2 SYDVKM. CDR3 amino acids: CAGPTGCDTEAFF. CDR3 coding DNA: TGTGCCGGACCGACAGGGTGCGACACTGAAGCTTTCTTT.

The chain joins TRBV19 to TRBJ2-4; TRBD2 is a possible D gene (5 bases). CDR1 is LNHDA, CDR2 SQIVND, per germline (reference sequence). This CDR3 has 17 amino acids. The ends were cut back, 7 bases at V and 0 bases at J, with 19 bases in the middle. The CDR3 here is CASKETGSPVAKNIQYF. Here the CDR3 DNA reads TGTGCCAGTAAGGAGACGGGGTCCCCCGTAGCCAAAAACATTCAGTACTTC.

V usage is TRBV18 and J usage is TRBJ1-1; the D is unclear. The CDR3 runs to 14 residues. Trimming pared 5 bases from V and 4 bases from J, leaving 14 bases between. Germline CDR1 is KGHSH and CDR2 is LQKENI. In nucleotides, the CDR3 is TGTGCCAGCTCAAGCGCACGAGGCGGCACTGAAGCTTTCTTT. Translation: CASSSARGGTEAFF.

This clone appeared a single time. The gene calls are TRBV5-1 and TRBJ2-5; 10 nucleotides align to TRBD2. With V trimmed by 4 bases and J by 2 bases, 11 bases remained unmatched. Germline V gene lookup returns CDR1 SGHRS and CDR2 YFSETQ. The CDR3 runs to 17 residues. The CDR3 reads CASSPAHSSGGQETQYF. In nucleotides, the CDR3 is TGCGCCAGCAGCCCAGCACACTCTAGCGGGGGTCAAGAGACCCAGTACTTC.

The chain links TRBV19 to TRBJ2-7; D gene unclear. Deletions cut 0 bases from V and 4 bases from J, with 4 bases between. Germline values: CDR1 LNHDA, CDR2 SQIVND (reference sequence). The CDR3 runs to 12 residues. The CDR3 DNA sequence: TGTGCCAGTAGTATAGAGCCTTACGAGCAGTACTTC. Amino acid sequence: CASSIEPYEQYF.